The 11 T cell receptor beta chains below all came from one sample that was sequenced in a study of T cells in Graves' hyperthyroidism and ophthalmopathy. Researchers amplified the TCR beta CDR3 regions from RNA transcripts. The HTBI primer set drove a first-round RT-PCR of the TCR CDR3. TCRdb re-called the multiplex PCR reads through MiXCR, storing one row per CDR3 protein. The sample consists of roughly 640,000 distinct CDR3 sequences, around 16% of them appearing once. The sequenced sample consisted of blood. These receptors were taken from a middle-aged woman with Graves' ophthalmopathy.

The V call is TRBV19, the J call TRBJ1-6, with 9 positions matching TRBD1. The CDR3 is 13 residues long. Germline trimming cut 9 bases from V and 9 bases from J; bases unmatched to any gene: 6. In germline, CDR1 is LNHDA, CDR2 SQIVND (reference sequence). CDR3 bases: TGTGCCAGAGAGGGACAGGGAACTTCACCCCTCCACTTT. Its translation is CAREGQGTSPLHF.

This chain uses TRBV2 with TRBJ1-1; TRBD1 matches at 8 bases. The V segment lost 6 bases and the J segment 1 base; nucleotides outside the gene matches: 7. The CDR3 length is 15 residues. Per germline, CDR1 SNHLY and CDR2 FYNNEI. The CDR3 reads CASRPRGPGNTEAFF. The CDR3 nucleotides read TGTGCCAGCAGGCCCAGGGGGCCTGGGAACACTGAAGCTTTCTTT.

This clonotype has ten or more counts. CDR3 loop: CSAIEGGRTAEAFF. The CDR3 nucleotides are TGCAGTGCCATAGAAGGGGGCAGAACGGCTGAAGCTTTCTTT. The gene calls are TRBV20-1 and TRBJ1-1, with TRBD1 matching 7 bases. With V trimmed by 6 bases and J by 6 bases, 13 bases remained unmatched. The germline V gene has CDR1 DFQATT and CDR2 SNEGSKA (reference sequence). CDR3 length: 14 residues.

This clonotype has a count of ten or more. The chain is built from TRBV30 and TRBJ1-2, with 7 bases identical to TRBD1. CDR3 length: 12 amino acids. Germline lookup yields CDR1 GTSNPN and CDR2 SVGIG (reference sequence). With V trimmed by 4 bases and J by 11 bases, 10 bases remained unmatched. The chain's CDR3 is CAWTHYRGWYTF. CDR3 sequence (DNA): TGTGCCTGGACCCATTACAGGGGCTGGTACACCTTC. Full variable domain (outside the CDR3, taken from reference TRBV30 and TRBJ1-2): SQTIHQWPATLVQPVGSPLSLECTVEGTSNPNLYWYRQAAGRGLQLLFYSVGIGQISSEVPQNLSASRPQDRQFILSSKKLLLSDSGFYLCAWTHYRGWYTFGSGTRLTVV.

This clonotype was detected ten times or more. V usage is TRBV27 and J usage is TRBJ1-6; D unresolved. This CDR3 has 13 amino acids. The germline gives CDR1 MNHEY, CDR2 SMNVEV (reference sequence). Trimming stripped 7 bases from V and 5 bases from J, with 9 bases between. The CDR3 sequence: CASNDGDNSPLHF. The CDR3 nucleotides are TGTGCCAGCAATGACGGGGATAATTCACCCCTCCACTTT.

CDR3 sequence reads: CASSFSGTQYF. The CDR3 DNA sequence: TGTGCCAGCAGTTTTTCGGGGACCCAGTACTTC. The rearrangement uses TRBV12-3 or TRBV12-4 and TRBJ2-5, with D unresolved. V was shortened by 3 bases and J by 7 bases, with 6 bases between the two germline ends. The CDR3 covers 11 residues.

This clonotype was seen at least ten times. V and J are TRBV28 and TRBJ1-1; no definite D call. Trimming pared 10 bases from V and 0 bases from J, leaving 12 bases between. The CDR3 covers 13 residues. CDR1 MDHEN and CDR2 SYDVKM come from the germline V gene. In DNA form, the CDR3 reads TGTGCCATCTCCCGGAACATGAACACTGAAGCTTTCTTT. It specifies CAISRNMNTEAFF. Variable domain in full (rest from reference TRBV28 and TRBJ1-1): DVKVTQSSRYLVKRTGEKVFLECVQDMDHENMFWYRQDPGLGLRLIYFSYDVKMKEKGDIPEGYSVSREKKERFSLILESASTNQTSMYLCAISRNMNTEAFFGQGTRLTVV.

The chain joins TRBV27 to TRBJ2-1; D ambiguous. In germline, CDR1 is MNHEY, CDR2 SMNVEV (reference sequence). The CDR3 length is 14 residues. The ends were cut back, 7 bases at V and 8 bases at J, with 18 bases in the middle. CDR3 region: CASNFRGRRDEQFF. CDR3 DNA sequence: TGTGCCAGCAATTTTCGCGGTCGACGGGATGAGCAGTTCTTC.

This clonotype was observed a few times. CDR3 nucleotide sequence: TGCGCCAGCAGCGCGCGGGACACGGATTCACCCCTCCACTTT. Residues: CASSARDTDSPLHF. This sequence joins TRBV5-1 and TRBJ1-6; possible D gene TRBD1, 6 bases. The CDR3 spans 14 residues. Trimming took 4 bases from V and 8 from J, leaving 13 bases between them. Germline-derived CDR1 and CDR2 are SGHRS and YFSETQ.

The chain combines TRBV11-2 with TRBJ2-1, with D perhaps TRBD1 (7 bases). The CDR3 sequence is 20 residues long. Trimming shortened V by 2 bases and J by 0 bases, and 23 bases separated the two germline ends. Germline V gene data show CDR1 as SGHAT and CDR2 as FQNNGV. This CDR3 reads CASSLLRGRERASSYNEQFF. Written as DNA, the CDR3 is TGTGCCAGCAGCTTACTTAGGGGGCGAGAGCGGGCGAGCTCCTACAATGAGCAGTTCTTC.

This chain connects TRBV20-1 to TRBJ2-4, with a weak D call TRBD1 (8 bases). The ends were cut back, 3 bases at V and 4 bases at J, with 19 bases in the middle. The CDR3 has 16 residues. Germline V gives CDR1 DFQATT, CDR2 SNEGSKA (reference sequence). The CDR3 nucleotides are TGCAGTGCTAGGCGGGGGACAGGCGAGGGGAAAAACATTCAGTACTTC. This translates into CSARRGTGEGKNIQYF.